The 14 T cell receptor beta chains given below trace back to one sample, sequenced in a study of blood T cell repertoires in COVID-19. Clones were read by immunoSEQ multiplex PCR, and TCRdb kept only the in-frame ones, dropping some. The sample includes approximately 220,000 clones, less than 90% of them seen just once. The sample was PBMCs or T cells enriched from blood (not recorded which). These receptors came from a woman aged 40 to 50 who had recovered from COVID-19.

The gene calls are TRBV29-1 and TRBJ2-5; 7 nucleotides align to TRBD2. The ends lost 2 bases at V and 4 bases at J; junction bases unmatched: 10. Germline V lookup: CDR1 SQVTM, CDR2 ANQGSEA. The CDR3 sequence is 15 residues long. The CDR3 protein is CSVESSYSGGETQYF. CDR3 DNA: TGCAGCGTTGAATCCAGCTACTCGGGGGGAGAGACCCAGTACTTC.

The J gene is TRBJ1-6, the V gene TRBV3-1 (or the pseudogene TRBV3-2), with D uncertain. With 1 base removed from V and 7 bases from J, the gap between germline ends came to 8 bases. Looked up from germline, CDR1 is LGHDT and CDR2 is YNNKEL (reference sequence). The CDR3 is 14 residues long. The CDR3 DNA follows: TGTGCCAGCAGCCAAGTTACAGACAATTCACCCCTCCACTTT. It is translated as CASSQVTDNSPLHF.

The rearrangement links TRBV7-2 to TRBJ1-3; TRBD1 matches at 9 bases. Trimming cost V 1 base and J 6 bases; bases outside gene matches: 10. This CDR3 region has 17 residues. Per the germline V gene, CDR1 is SGHTA and CDR2 is FQGNSA. The DNA for the CDR3 is TGTGCCAGCAGCTTAGAAGTCATGCGGACAGGGGAAAACACCATATATTTT. The encoded protein is CASSLEVMRTGENTIYF.

The V call is TRBV6-5, the J call TRBJ2-1, with no clear D. Germline assignment: CDR1 MNHEY and CDR2 SVGAGI. Trimming took 6 bases from V and 1 from J, leaving 13 bases between them. The CDR3 totals 15 residues. The DNA of the CDR3 is TGTGCCAGCAGCTCACCCGCCGCGTCCTACAATGAGCAGTTCTTC. It yields the protein CASSSPAASYNEQFF.

V gene TRBV29-1 combines with J gene TRBJ2-3; D unresolved. Trimming took off 4 bases at V and 5 bases at J, with 13 bases between the two ends. Looked up from germline, CDR1 is SQVTM and CDR2 is ANQGSEA. The CDR3 consists of 13 residues. The CDR3 protein is CSVVWRLGDTQYF. The CDR3 bases are TGCAGCGTTGTTTGGCGGCTGGGAGATACGCAGTATTTT.

DNA for the CDR3: TGTGCCAGCAGTGGAGACAGCCAAGATGGCTACACCTTC. Its protein is CASSGDSQDGYTF. This sequence joins TRBV2 and TRBJ1-2; possibly TRBD1 for D (5 bases). V was cut by 4 bases and J by 6 bases, with 12 bases left in between. Germline V gives CDR1 SNHLY, CDR2 FYNNEI. This CDR3 contains 13 residues.

The V call is TRBV29-1, the J call TRBJ1-1; D might be TRBD1 (5 bases). V was trimmed by 6 bases and J by 0 bases, leaving 8 bases between them. Germline V gives CDR1 SQVTM, CDR2 ANQGSEA. CDR3 length: 12 amino acids. As DNA, the CDR3 is TGCAGCGTAGGAGGGGTGAACACTGAAGCTTTCTTT. Protein product: CSVGGVNTEAFF.

The rearrangement joins TRBV18 to TRBJ2-1; possibly TRBD2 for D (5 bases). Trimming shortened V by 2 bases and J by 0 bases, and 14 bases separated the two germline ends. The CDR3 spans 17 residues. The germline CDR1 and CDR2 sequences are KGHSH and LQKENI. In nucleotides, the CDR3 is TGTGCCAGCTCACCAAACGCACTAGGGAGCTCCTACAATGAGCAGTTCTTC. This codes for CASSPNALGSSYNEQFF.

V usage is TRBV3-1 (or the pseudogene TRBV3-2) and J usage is TRBJ2-1; D uncertain. Germline V gene lookup returns CDR1 LGHDT and CDR2 YNNKEL (reference sequence). The CDR3 is made up of 14 amino acids. The V end was cut by 0 bases, the J end by 4 bases, with 7 bases between. The CDR3 loop is CASSQEPLYNEQFF. CDR3 in DNA: TGTGCCAGCAGCCAAGAACCCCTATACAATGAGCAGTTCTTC.

The CDR3 DNA follows: TGTGCCAGCAGCCGATTACAGGGGGATAATTCACCCCTCCACTTT. Its protein is CASSRLQGDNSPLHF. V is TRBV3-1 (or the pseudogene TRBV3-2) and J is TRBJ1-6; 8 bases align to TRBD1. CDR1 LGHDT and CDR2 YNNKEL come from the germline V gene (reference sequence). V trimming: 4 bases; J trimming: 5 bases; junction bases outside the gene matches: 4. The CDR3 loop spans 15 amino acids.

The rearrangement uses TRBV10-2 and TRBJ1-2, with 9 bases that match TRBD1. V shed 6 bases and J 10 bases; nucleotides not matched to a gene: 9. The CDR3 length is 13 residues. Germline CDR1 and CDR2: WSHSY and SAAADI. The CDR3 loop is CASRPSGQGDYTF. The CDR3, as DNA: TGCGCCAGCAGACCATCGGGACAGGGAGACTACACCTTC.

This clone turned up a few times. The chain has TRBV7-9 and TRBJ2-7, with TRBD2 matching 9 bases. Germline V gene sequence: CDR1 SEHNR, CDR2 FQNEAQ (reference sequence). Trimming at V came to 5 bases and at J to 3 bases, leaving 8 bases not matched to a gene. CDR3 size: 15 residues. The CDR3 spells CASSGVGSGSYEQYF. CDR3 sequence (DNA): TGTGCCAGCAGCGGAGTGGGTAGCGGGAGCTACGAGCAGTACTTC.

The V and J genes are TRBV6-2 or TRBV6-3 and TRBJ2-1; 11 bases are shared with TRBD2. This CDR3 spans 15 amino acids. The V gene end was trimmed by 7 bases and the J gene end by 1 base; junction bases not matched to a gene: 3. Per germline, CDR1 MNHEY and CDR2 SVGEGT. CDR3 sequence: CASTPSGRSYNEQFF. CDR3 nucleotides: TGTGCCAGCACCCCTAGCGGGAGGTCCTACAATGAGCAGTTCTTC.

The chain links TRBV27 to TRBJ2-1, with D perhaps matching TRBD1 (5 bases). Germline lookup yields CDR1 MNHEY and CDR2 SMNVEV (reference sequence). The CDR3 length is 15 residues. Between the trimmed V and J ends, which lost 8 bases and 1 base, there was a span of 15 bases. The CDR3 spells CASGSAGSSYNEQFF. The CDR3 DNA follows: TGTGCCAGCGGGTCTGCAGGGTCTTCCTACAATGAGCAGTTCTTC.